These 9 T cell receptor beta chains came from one sample sequenced in a study of T cell responses to AZD1222 COVID-19 vaccine. The method was immunoSEQ multiplex PCR; TCRdb's version includes in-frame clones alone and lacks a portion of them. The sample yields under 150,000 clones, 80% to 90% seen once. Sequences were derived from peripheral blood, sampled on day 0 of MenACWY control vaccination. The receptor source for this set is an adult in good health.

The gene calls are TRBV19 and TRBJ1-6; D gene uncertain. V was shortened by 2 bases and J by 6 bases, with 11 bases between the two germline ends. Per the germline V gene, CDR1 is LNHDA and CDR2 is SQIVND (reference sequence). CDR3 length: 15 amino acids. CDR3 sequence (DNA): TGTGCCAGTAGTATAAGTGTTTATGGTAATTCACCCCTCCACTTT. This codes for CASSISVYGNSPLHF.

The CDR3 spells CASSLVAGGRDTQYF. As DNA, the CDR3 is TGTGCCAGCAGCTTAGTAGCGGGGGGGCGCGATACGCAGTATTTT. The chain combines TRBV7-6 with TRBJ2-3; 11 nucleotides agree with TRBD2. V lost 1 base and J lost 6; bases outside the gene matches: 3. CDR3 length: 15 amino acids. From germline, CDR1 is SGHVS and CDR2 FNYEAQ. The complete variable domain, with remaining parts taken from reference TRBV7-6 and TRBJ2-3, reads GAGVSQSPRYKVTKRGQDVALRCDPISGHVSLYWYRQALGQGPEFLTYFNYEAQQDKSGLPNDRFSAERPEGSISTLTIQRTEQRDSAMYRCASSLVAGGRDTQYFGPGTRLTVL.

The chain links TRBV6-5 to TRBJ1-5, with 9 positions matching TRBD1. The CDR3 runs to 15 residues. Germline assignment: CDR1 MNHEY and CDR2 SVGAGI. Germline trimming cut 6 bases from V and 4 bases from J; bases unmatched to any gene: 7. The CDR3 DNA is TGTGCCAGCAGAGGGGACAGGGCTGGGAATCAGCCCCAGCATTTT. This sequence encodes CASRGDRAGNQPQHF.

This sequence joins TRBV7-2 and TRBJ2-1, with D possibly matching TRBD2 (6 bases). Trimming stripped 2 bases from V and 9 bases from J, with 26 bases between. Per the germline V gene, CDR1 is SGHTA and CDR2 is FQGNSA. The CDR3 runs to 18 residues. The CDR3 bases are TGTGCCAGCAGCTTAAGGAGGGCAGGAAGGGAGTTGAAAGGTGAGCAGTTCTTC. The encoded protein is CASSLRRAGRELKGEQFF.

The CDR3 DNA is TGTGCCAGCAGCTTACCGGGACTAGCAATAGATACGCAGTATTTT. Its protein is CASSLPGLAIDTQYF. The V gene is TRBV7-2, the J gene TRBJ2-3; 9 nucleotides agree with TRBD2. Germline V gene data show CDR1 as SGHTA and CDR2 as FQGNSA. V trimming: 2 bases; J trimming: 5 bases; junction bases outside the gene matches: 5. CDR3 length: 15 residues. Together with reference TRBV7-2 and TRBJ2-3, the CDR3 gives the full variable domain: GAGVSQSPSNKVTEKGKDVELRCDPISGHTALYWYRQSLGQGLEFLIYFQGNSAPDKSGLPSDRFSAERTGGSVSTLTIQRTQQEDSAVYLCASSLPGLAIDTQYFGPGTRLTVL.

The chain uses TRBV6-5 and TRBJ1-6; no reliable D call. The CDR3 totals 16 residues. The V gene's germline CDR1 is MNHEY and CDR2 SVGAGI. Deletions cut 2 bases from V and 4 bases from J, with 12 bases between. CDR3 sequence: CASSYAPQNYNSPLHF. CDR3 bases: TGTGCCAGCAGTTACGCCCCCCAGAATTATAATTCACCCCTCCACTTT.

This rearrangement joins TRBV6-1 to TRBJ2-7; 8 nucleotides align to TRBD1. The CDR3 contains 15 residues. J was trimmed by 2 bases and V by 3 bases; bases with no gene match: 6. The germline V gene encodes CDR1 MNHNS and CDR2 SASEGT. CDR3 sequence reads: CASSELGQGPYEQYF. CDR3 DNA: TGTGCCAGCAGTGAGCTAGGACAGGGACCCTACGAGCAGTACTTC.

This clone was detected only once. This chain connects TRBV9 to TRBJ2-3; 13 bases fit TRBD2. Losses at the gene ends were 6 bases for V and 2 bases for J; bases not matched to a gene: 6. CDR3 length: 16 residues. CDR1 SGDLS and CDR2 YYNGEE come from the germline V gene. CDR3: CASTPGTSGNTDTQYF. The CDR3 region has the DNA TGTGCCAGCACCCCCGGGACTAGCGGGAACACAGATACGCAGTATTTT.

The chain is built from TRBV6-2 or TRBV6-3 and TRBJ2-1, with 8 bases fitting TRBD2. The germline gives CDR1 MNHEY, CDR2 SVGEGT. CDR3 length equals 15 residues. V dropped 2 bases and J dropped 10; count of bases not matched to a gene: 10. This CDR3 is CASSYQRGLRFEQFF. In DNA, the CDR3 is TGTGCCAGCAGTTACCAGCGGGGGCTGCGCTTCGAGCAGTTCTTC.